This TCR beta chain was identified in a study of T cell responses to AZD1222 COVID-19 vaccine. Whole-study findings and limits: Of spike-specific TCRs, nearly half reportedly target regions left unmutated in variants.

CDR3 length: 16 residues. Per germline, CDR1 SGHTA and CDR2 FQGNSA. After removal of 10 bases from V and 7 bases from J, the junction contained 16 bases not matched to a gene. Comment on this clone: Its target is unknown.

Generated by immunoSEQ multiplex PCR, the TCRdb table keeps only in-frame clones and is missing some. Among approximately 80,000 clones listed, around 85% were seen once. The specimen was peripheral blood, collected 28 days after the second AZD1222 dose. The V call is TRBV7-2, the J call TRBJ2-3, with TRBD2 matching over 11 bases. The receptor was derived from an adult who received the AZD1222 COVID-19 vaccine. CDR3 region: CATGASGGRLMNTQYF. For the CDR3, the DNA is TGTGCCACCGGGGCTAGCGGGGGGCGATTGATGAATACGCAGTATTTT.